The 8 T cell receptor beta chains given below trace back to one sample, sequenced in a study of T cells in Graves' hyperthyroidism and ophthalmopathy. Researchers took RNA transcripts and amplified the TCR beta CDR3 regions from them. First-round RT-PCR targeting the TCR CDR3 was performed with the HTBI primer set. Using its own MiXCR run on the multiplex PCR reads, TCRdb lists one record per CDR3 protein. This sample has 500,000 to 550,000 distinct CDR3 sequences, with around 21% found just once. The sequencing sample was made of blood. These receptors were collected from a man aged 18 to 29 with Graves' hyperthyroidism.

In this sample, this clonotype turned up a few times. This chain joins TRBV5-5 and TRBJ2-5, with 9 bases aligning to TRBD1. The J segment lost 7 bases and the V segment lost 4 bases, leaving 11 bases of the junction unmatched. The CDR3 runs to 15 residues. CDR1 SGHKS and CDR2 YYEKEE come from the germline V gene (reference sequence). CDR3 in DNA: TGTGCCAGCAGCCCCTTAGGACAGGGGTTTGGGACCCAGTACTTC. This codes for CASSPLGQGFGTQYF.

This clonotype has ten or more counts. The CDR3 DNA follows: TGTGCTAGTGGTTTGGTACCAGGCCGTGGCTACACCTTC. Its translation: CASGLVPGRGYTF. The chain joins TRBV12-5 to TRBJ1-2; D gene unclear. The V gene's germline CDR1 is LGHNT and CDR2 FRNRAP. The ends were cut back, 0 bases at V and 7 bases at J, with 9 bases in the middle. The CDR3 is made up of 13 amino acids.

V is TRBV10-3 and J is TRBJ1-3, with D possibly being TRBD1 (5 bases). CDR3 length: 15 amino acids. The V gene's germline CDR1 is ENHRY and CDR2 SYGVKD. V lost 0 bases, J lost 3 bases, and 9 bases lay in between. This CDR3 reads CAISESEGVGNTIYF. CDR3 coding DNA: TGTGCCATCAGTGAGTCGGAAGGGGTTGGAAACACCATATATTTT.

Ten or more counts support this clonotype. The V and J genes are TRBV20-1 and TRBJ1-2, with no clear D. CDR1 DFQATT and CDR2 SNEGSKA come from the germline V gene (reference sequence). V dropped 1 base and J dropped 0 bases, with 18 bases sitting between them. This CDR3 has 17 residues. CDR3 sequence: CSARGTERVTSNYGYTF. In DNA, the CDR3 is TGCAGTGCTAGAGGAACAGAGCGGGTAACATCTAACTATGGCTACACCTTC.

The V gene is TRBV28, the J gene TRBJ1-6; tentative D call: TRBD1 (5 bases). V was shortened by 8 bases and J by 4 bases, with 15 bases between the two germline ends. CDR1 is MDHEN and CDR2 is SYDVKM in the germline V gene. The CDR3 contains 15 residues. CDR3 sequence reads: CASGNPGPYNSPLHF. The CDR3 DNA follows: TGTGCCAGCGGGAATCCGGGACCGTATAATTCACCCCTCCACTTT.

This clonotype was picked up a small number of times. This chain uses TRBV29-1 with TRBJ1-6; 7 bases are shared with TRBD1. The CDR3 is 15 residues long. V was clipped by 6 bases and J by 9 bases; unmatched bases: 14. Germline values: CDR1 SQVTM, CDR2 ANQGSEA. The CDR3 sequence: CSVLLPQGMGSPLHF. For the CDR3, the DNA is TGCAGCGTCCTCCTTCCACAGGGGATGGGTTCACCCCTCCACTTT.

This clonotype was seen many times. CDR3 residues: CASSPYRETEAFF. The CDR3 DNA sequence: TGTGCCAGCAGTCCATACAGGGAGACTGAAGCTTTCTTT. The chain has TRBV11-1 and TRBJ1-1; TRBD1 might be the D (6 bases). V lost 6 bases to trimming and J lost 5 bases, with 13 bases between them. Germline V gene data show CDR1 as SGHAT and CDR2 as FQDESV (reference sequence). This CDR3 contains 13 residues.

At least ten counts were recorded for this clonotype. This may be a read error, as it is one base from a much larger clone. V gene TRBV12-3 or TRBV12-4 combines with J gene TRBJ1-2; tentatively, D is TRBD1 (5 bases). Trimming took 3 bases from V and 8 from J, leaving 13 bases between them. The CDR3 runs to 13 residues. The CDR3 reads CASSFGGGVGYTF. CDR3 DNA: TGTGCCAGCAGTTTTGGGGGAGGGGTCGGCTACACCTTC.